A selection of T cell receptor beta chains follows, all from one sample in a study of cytomegalovirus exposure and HLA in healthy donors. Libraries were prepared by immunoSEQ multiplex PCR; TCRdb keeps only in-frame clonotypes and omits some of them. The table shows fewer than 75,000 clones, with approximately 80% occurring only once. Sequenced: PBMCs. Receptor source: a man aged 30 to 39 in good health and CMV-seronegative. Each CDR3 is given with its conserved first and last residue. A D gene is named only where the DNA matches it firmly. Only part of the rows carry a size: once, few, many, or a class if the clone is expanded.

d_gene,v_gene,abundance,j_gene,CDR3nt,CDR3aa
TRBD1,TRBV9,.,TRBJ2-2,TGTGCCAGCAGCGCGCCGGGACAGGGGAACACCGGGGAGCTGTTTTTT,CASSAPGQGNTGELFF
.,TRBV4-3,few,TRBJ2-7,TGCGCCAGCAGCCAAGGGTCAGGGCCCTACGAGCAGTACTTC,CASSQGSGPYEQYF
TRBD2,TRBV18,.,TRBJ2-1,TGTGCCAGCTCACCACGTTTGACTAGCGGGAGTCGCAATGAGCAGTTCTTC,CASSPRLTSGSRNEQFF
TRBD2,TRBV11-2,few,TRBJ2-7,TGTGCCAGCAGCTCTCCGGGACTAGCGGGAGGGGTATTC,CASSSPGLAGGVF
.,TRBV11-3,.,TRBJ2-7,TGTGCCAGCAGCTACGGACAGAACTACGAGCAGTACTTC,CASSYGQNYEQYF
.,TRBV6-6,.,TRBJ2-7,TGTGCCAGCAGTTACTCGGCCAACTCCTACGAGCAGTACTTC,CASSYSANSYEQYF
TRBD2,TRBV19,.,TRBJ2-7,TGTGCCAGTAGTCTTGGACTAGCGGGAATGGAAGAGCAGTACTTC,CASSLGLAGMEEQYF
.,TRBV5-4,.,TRBJ2-7,TGTGCCAGCAGCCCCCGACAGAGCTCCTACGAGCAGTACTTC,CASSPRQSSYEQYF
.,TRBV5-4,.,TRBJ2-2,TGTGCCAGCAGCTTCGCGACCGGGGGTACCGGGGAGCTGTTTTTT,CASSFATGGTGELFF
.,TRBV4-3,.,TRBJ2-7,TGCGCCAGCAGCCAAGAAGTCGGTTTAGGGGTCGAGCAGTACTTC,CASSQEVGLGVEQYF
TRBD1,TRBV5-6,.,TRBJ1-5,TGTGCCAGCAGCTCGAGGGGGCAACTAAGCAATCAGCCCCAGCATTTT,CASSSRGQLSNQPQHF
.,TRBV6-6,few,TRBJ1-4,TGTGCCAGCAGTATAAACAGGGTACTAAATGAAAAACTGTTTTTT,CASSINRVLNEKLFF
.,TRBV9,.,TRBJ1-1,TGTGCCAGCAGCGTAGAAGAGTACACTGAAGCTTTCTTT,CASSVEEYTEAFF
.,TRBV9,.,TRBJ1-1,TGTGCCAGCAGCCCAGAGGTCGCCGCGAACACTGAAGCTTTCTTT,CASSPEVAANTEAFF
TRBD2,TRBV6-1,.,TRBJ2-3,TGTGCCAGCAGTGAAGAGGGGTTAGCTATTTGGGCGGGGGACCCAGATACGCAGTATTTT,CASSEEGLAIWAGDPDTQYF
TRBD2,TRBV4-1,.,TRBJ2-1,TGCGCCAGCAGCCCTACTAGCGGGGGGAAGTGGGGTTACAATGAGCAGTTCTTC,CASSPTSGGKWGYNEQFF
.,TRBV11-2,few,TRBJ2-7,TGTGCCAGCGCCCATGGGGGGGGCCCCTACGAGCAGTACTTC,CASAHGGGPYEQYF